What follows are 14 T cell receptor beta chains derived from one specimen sequenced in a study of blood T cell repertoires in COVID-19. This table comes from immunoSEQ multiplex PCR, and its TCRdb copy is limited to in-frame clones, with some not included. The table records more than 200,000 clones, roughly nine tenths of them present only once. Sequencing input: peripheral blood. The receptors originated from a man in his 70s with acute or convalescent COVID-19.

This clone was recorded only once. The chain combines TRBV13 with TRBJ2-4, with D possibly matching TRBD2 (5 bases). This CDR3 has 14 residues. Germline CDR1 reads PRHDT; CDR2 reads FYEKMQ (reference sequence). V lost 6 bases and J lost 1, with 10 bases in between. CDR3 DNA sequence: TGTGCCAGCAGTTCCGGGGTGGCCAAAAACATTCAGTACTTC. Amino acid sequence: CASSSGVAKNIQYF.

The rearrangement uses TRBV30 and TRBJ1-2; TRBD1 agrees at 9 bases. The CDR3 contains 13 residues. Germline loops: CDR1 GTSNPN, CDR2 SVGIG (reference sequence). Trimming at V came to 5 bases and at J to 8 bases, leaving 9 bases not matched to a gene. The CDR3 coding sequence is TGTGCCTGGGGGATTTTACAGGGGGCCGGCTACACCTTC. Translation gives CAWGILQGAGYTF.

The chain couples TRBV4-3 to TRBJ2-7; D is undetermined. Germline values: CDR1 LGHNA, CDR2 YSLEER. This CDR3 spans 13 amino acids. V dropped 4 bases and J dropped 6 bases, with 13 bases sitting between them. CDR3 in amino acids: CASSLQTGGEQYF. CDR3 coding DNA: TGCGCCAGCAGCCTTCAAACCGGCGGCGAGCAGTACTTC.

The gene calls are TRBV7-8 and TRBJ2-3; 8 positions agree with TRBD2. The CDR3 totals 15 residues. Germline CDR1 and CDR2: SGHVS and FQNEAQ. V trimming: 7 bases; J trimming: 0 bases; junction bases outside the gene matches: 6. CDR3 residues: CASKVSSGSTDTQYF. The DNA of the CDR3 is TGTGCCAGCAAGGTCTCTAGCGGGAGCACAGATACGCAGTATTTT.

The J gene is TRBJ2-7, the V gene TRBV23-1, with D perhaps TRBD2 (6 bases). Being an ORF, TRBV23-1 has a function that is uncertain. Trimming removed 6 bases at V and 11 bases at J, with 20 bases between. The CDR3 extends over 13 amino acids. The CDR3 DNA reads as TGCGCCAGCAGACGGGACTTAGAAACTCCCGAGTACTTC. Amino acids: CASRRDLETPEYF.

On this clone itself: A read error is likely here: a far larger clone is one base away. CDR3 coding DNA: TGTGCCAGCAGCTCACAGGGGGACTCTGGAAACACCATATATTTT. It encodes CASSSQGDSGNTIYF. The chain has TRBV28 and TRBJ1-3; TRBD1 agrees at 8 bases. Germline V CDR1 and CDR2: MDHEN, SYDVKM. This CDR3 has 15 residues. The V and J ends lost 6 bases and 0 bases, in that order; junction bases with no gene match: 4. Using reference TRBV28 and TRBJ1-3 for the parts outside the CDR3, the full variable domain is DVKVTQSSRYLVKRTGEKVFLECVQDMDHENMFWYRQDPGLGLRLIYFSYDVKMKEKGDIPEGYSVSREKKERFSLILESASTNQTSMYLCASSSQGDSGNTIYFGEGSWLTVV.

This rearrangement joins TRBV7-9 to TRBJ2-3, with D tentatively TRBD2 (5 bases). This CDR3 is built from 16 residues. Trimming removed 1 base at V and 10 bases at J, with 21 bases between. Germline V gene lookup returns CDR1 SEHNR and CDR2 FQNEAQ (reference sequence). The CDR3: CASSLETGSPSGAQYF. Here the CDR3 DNA reads TGTGCCAGCAGCTTAGAAACGGGGTCCCCTTCAGGTGCGCAGTATTTT.

The chain combines TRBV5-1 with TRBJ1-5; 7 bases are a match to TRBD1. V trimming: 4 bases; J trimming: 5 bases; junction bases outside the gene matches: 3. Germline lookup yields CDR1 SGHRS and CDR2 YFSETQ. The CDR3 is 13 amino acids. The CDR3 DNA follows: TGCGCCAGCAGCGTTACAGGGGATCAGCCCCAGCATTTT. It yields the protein CASSVTGDQPQHF.

This rearrangement joins TRBV28 to TRBJ2-3; D is possibly TRBD2 (5 bases). CDR1 and CDR2 from the germline V gene are MDHEN and SYDVKM. This CDR3 contains 14 residues. V was pared by 6 bases and J by 2 bases, with 12 bases between. The CDR3 DNA follows: TGTGCCAGCAGCTGGACTCTCTACACAGATACGCAGTATTTT. It yields the protein CASSWTLYTDTQYF.

The chain employs TRBV11-2 and TRBJ2-7, with 9 bases lining up with TRBD2. Germline assignment: CDR1 SGHAT and CDR2 FQNNGV. The J segment lost 6 bases and the V segment lost 4 bases, leaving 10 bases of the junction unmatched. CDR3 size: 15 residues. The CDR3 sequence is CASSSGLAWGAEQYF. The CDR3 DNA reads TGTGCCAGCAGCTCCGGACTAGCGTGGGGGGCCGAGCAGTACTTC.

The J gene is TRBJ1-1, the V gene TRBV7-2; D is unclear. Germline values: CDR1 SGHTA, CDR2 FQGNSA. The CDR3 has 11 residues. Trimming removed 3 bases from V and 6 bases from J, with 5 bases in between. The CDR3 is CASSLAPEAFF. The CDR3 region has the DNA TGTGCCAGCAGCTTGGCCCCTGAAGCTTTCTTT.

The V call is TRBV9, the J call TRBJ2-7; 8 bases are shared with TRBD1. The V gene's germline CDR1 is SGDLS and CDR2 YYNGEE. The junction had 6 bases not matched to a gene; V was cut back by 4 bases and J by 3 bases. This CDR3 contains 14 residues. CDR3 DNA: TGTGCCAGCAGCCGACGGGACAGGTACTACGAGCAGTACTTC. Residues: CASSRRDRYYEQYF.

The chain uses TRBV28 and TRBJ2-3; 13 bases agree with TRBD2. The CDR3 is 20 amino acids. Trimming cost V 5 bases and J 1 base; bases outside gene matches: 15. Germline assignment: CDR1 MDHEN and CDR2 SYDVKM. In DNA, the CDR3 is TGTGCCAGCAGTCCACCTAACTGGACTAGCGGGAGTGAACGCACAGATACGCAGTATTTT. It is translated as CASSPPNWTSGSERTDTQYF.

V gene TRBV18 combines with J gene TRBJ2-3; the match to TRBD1 covers 8 bases. This CDR3 spans 17 amino acids. Germline V gene lookup returns CDR1 KGHSH and CDR2 LQKENI. The V segment lost 3 bases and the J segment 4 bases; nucleotides outside the gene matches: 12. The CDR3 nucleotides read TGTGCCAGCTCACCTCCCCAGGGGGCACTTCGAGCAGATACGCAGTATTTT. Translation: CASSPPQGALRADTQYF.